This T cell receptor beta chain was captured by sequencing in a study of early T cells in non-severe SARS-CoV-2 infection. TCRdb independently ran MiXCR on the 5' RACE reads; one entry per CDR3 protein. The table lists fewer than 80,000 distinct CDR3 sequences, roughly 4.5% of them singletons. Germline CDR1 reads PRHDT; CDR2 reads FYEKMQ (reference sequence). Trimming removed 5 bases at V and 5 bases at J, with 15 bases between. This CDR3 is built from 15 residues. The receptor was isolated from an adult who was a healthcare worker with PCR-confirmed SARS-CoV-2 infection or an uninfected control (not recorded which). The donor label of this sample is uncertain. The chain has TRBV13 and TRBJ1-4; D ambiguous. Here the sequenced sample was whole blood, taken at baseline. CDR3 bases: TGTGCCAGCAGCCCCCGGGTGCCGGGGAATGAAAAACTGTTTTTT. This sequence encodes CASSPRVPGNEKLFF.